A selection of T cell receptor beta chains follows, all from one sample in a study of cytomegalovirus exposure and HLA in healthy donors. The protocol was immunoSEQ multiplex PCR, while the TCRdb copy is restricted to in-frame clones and leaves out a portion. The sample holds 150,000 to 250,000 clones; approximately 80% are singletons and the top ten take approximately 0.098%. Sequences were obtained from PBMCs. All receptors derive from a boy aged 2 to 9 in good health and CMV-seronegative. Each CDR3 is given with its conserved first and last residue.

j_call v_call cdr3_aa
TRBJ2-5 TRBV29-1 CSVGLPQETQYF
TRBJ1-6 TRBV9 CASSVLEGRSPLHF
TRBJ2-5 TRBV10-3 CAISPRTGEETQYF
TRBJ2-3 TRBV7-6 CASSLPGQSTDTQYF
TRBJ2-7 TRBV5-6 CASSWTGTGANEQYF
TRBJ1-6 TRBV5-1 CAISTGTANSPLHF
TRBJ1-1 TRBV18 CASSPEVGTGYLGAFF
TRBJ1-6 TRBV4-2 CASSQGETSSPLHF
TRBJ2-3 TRBV9 CASSERAQGYTQYF
TRBJ1-1 TRBV4-3 CASSQNSPGQGTGRAFF
TRBJ1-4 TRBV27 CASSLRRANNEKLFF
TRBJ2-5 TRBV7-2 CASSPWTAQETQYF
TRBJ1-5 TRBV6-1 CASSSNQPQHF
TRBJ2-3 TRBV7-7 CASSRTSGDTQYF
TRBJ2-3 TRBV15 CATSWGTGTEDLTDTQYF
TRBJ1-2 TRBV4-3 CASSPRVITGYGYTF
TRBJ2-1 TRBV7-2 CASRGTPLRGQFF
TRBJ1-2 TRBV27 CASSLRSENYGYTF
TRBJ2-1 TRBV5-1 CASSSPSTFSYNEQFF
TRBJ1-3 TRBV5-4 CASSEGNTIYF
TRBJ1-1 TRBV30 CASPGDTEAFF
TRBJ2-4 TRBV4-3 CASSQGGGTGGNIQYF
TRBJ1-2 TRBV18 CASSLQGRGYGYTF
TRBJ1-1 TRBV27 CASCRDSPGTEAFF
TRBJ2-1 TRBV2 CASITDLANEQFF
TRBJ1-2 TRBV18 CASSPPGGAAGGYTF
TRBJ1-3 TRBV11-2 CASSLDPGQGVSGNTIYF
TRBJ2-3 TRBV15 CATSGGLASTDTQYF
TRBJ2-5 TRBV5-1 CASKSGETQYF
TRBJ1-2 TRBV27 CASSLGQGEGYTF
TRBJ1-1 TRBV5-5 CASSSLGQGSSAFF
TRBJ2-5 TRBV7-2 CASSLLSIQETQYF
TRBJ1-4 TRBV5-5 CASSEPGQLPTNEKLFF
TRBJ2-5 TRBV10-3 CAISATSRGSETQYF
TRBJ1-6 TRBV4-1 CASSHGGGRNSPLHF
TRBJ1-6 TRBV10-3 CAIRTGPYNSPLHF
TRBJ1-2 TRBV9 CASSLVEGGYTF
TRBJ1-4 TRBV2 CASSAPGQRTNEKLFF
TRBJ2-7 TRBV14 CASSQEAYPRGGYEQYF
TRBJ2-5 TRBV7-8 CASSPRPSGEAQYF
TRBJ2-7 TRBV27 CASSLSTSGASYEQYF
TRBJ1-2 TRBV19 CASSPGGNYGYTF
TRBJ1-6 TRBV2 CASGRTLRAGAGGNSPLHF
TRBJ1-5 TRBV27 CASSPLGQPQHF
TRBJ2-3 TRBV5-1 CASSPQGAGTDTQYF
TRBJ2-3 TRBV18 CASSTGGPRTDTQYF